The TCR beta chain described here comes from a study of shared clonotypes between healthy human individuals. 250 to 300 ng DNA, some 30,000 T cell genomes, went into unsorted PBMC replicate PCRs. The repertoire was sequenced with immunoSEQ multiplex PCR; TCRdb's copy has only in-frame clones and lacks some. The top ten clones hold about 13% of a sample with about 450,000 clones, around 79% of them seen once. Germline V CDR1 and CDR2: MGHRA, YSYEKL. Trimming took 0 bases from V and 4 from J, leaving 12 bases between them. The CDR3 covers 15 residues. Sequencing was done on a sample of PBMCs. The chain has TRBV4-1 and TRBJ1-2; D not certain. The TCR comes from a woman aged 40 to 50 in good health. Some clones in this sample may be carry-over from other donors' samples. CDR3 bases: TGCGCCAGCAGCCAAGATTGGGCTCGGGGCTATGGCTACACCTTC. Its protein product is CASSQDWARGYGYTF.